These 5 T cell receptor beta chains were sequenced from one sample in a study of blood T cell repertoires in COVID-19. TCRdb keeps only in-frame clones here, not all; method: immunoSEQ multiplex PCR. Found here are 300,000 to 400,000 clones, about 93% of them singletons; the top ten hold approximately 3.5%. Sequenced sample: peripheral blood. These receptor sequences come from a woman aged 18-29 years who had recovered from COVID-19.

This clone showed up just once. The V call is TRBV27, the J call TRBJ1-1, with TRBD1 matching 8 bases. This CDR3 is built from 12 residues. Trimming removed 7 bases from V and 10 bases from J; junction bases left unmatched: 8. CDR1 MNHEY and CDR2 SMNVEV come from the germline V gene (reference sequence). The CDR3 spells CASTGQGLSAFF. CDR3 bases: TGTGCCAGCACCGGACAGGGCCTCTCAGCTTTCTTT.

The J gene is TRBJ2-1, the V gene TRBV4-1; possibly TRBD1 for D (6 bases). V lost 1 base and J lost 4, with 11 bases in between. The CDR3 is made up of 15 amino acids. Per germline, CDR1 MGHRA and CDR2 YSYEKL. CDR3 nucleotide sequence: TGCGCCAGCAGCCAAGGCGGGCAGGGGTACAATGAGCAGTTCTTC. The encoded protein is CASSQGGQGYNEQFF.

V is TRBV9 and J is TRBJ1-1, with 9 bases aligning to TRBD1. The CDR3 extends over 19 amino acids. V dropped 2 bases and J dropped 4; count of bases not matched to a gene: 18. CDR1 is SGDLS, CDR2 YYNGEE, per germline. The CDR3 reads CASSVRRTGAKESGTEAFF. Written as DNA, the CDR3 is TGTGCCAGCAGCGTTCGGAGGACAGGGGCTAAAGAGTCGGGCACTGAAGCTTTCTTT.

CDR3 protein: CASSLRAGTGNSPLHF. DNA of the CDR3: TGTGCCAGCAGCTTGAGGGCCGGGACAGGGAATTCACCCCTCCACTTT. The chain links TRBV7-6 to TRBJ1-6; TRBD1 matches 9 bases. Per germline, CDR1 SGHVS and CDR2 FNYEAQ. Unmatched junction bases numbered 7, after V lost 3 bases and J lost 7 bases. This CDR3 spans 16 amino acids. The entire variable domain, with the rest obtained from reference TRBV7-6 and TRBJ1-6, is as follows: GAGVSQSPRYKVTKRGQDVALRCDPISGHVSLYWYRQALGQGPEFLTYFNYEAQQDKSGLPNDRFSAERPEGSISTLTIQRTEQRDSAMYRCASSLRAGTGNSPLHFGNGTRLTVT.

This chain links TRBV5-1 with TRBJ2-6; D gene ambiguous. The CDR3 spans 20 residues. Trimming left V 0 bases short and J 0 bases short, with 19 bases between. Germline V gene sequence: CDR1 SGHRS, CDR2 YFSETQ. The CDR3 nucleotides are TGCGCCAGCAGCTTGGCTCTGTGGCAGAAAGACTTCTCTGGGGCCAACGTCCTGACTTTC. Protein sequence: CASSLALWQKDFSGANVLTF.